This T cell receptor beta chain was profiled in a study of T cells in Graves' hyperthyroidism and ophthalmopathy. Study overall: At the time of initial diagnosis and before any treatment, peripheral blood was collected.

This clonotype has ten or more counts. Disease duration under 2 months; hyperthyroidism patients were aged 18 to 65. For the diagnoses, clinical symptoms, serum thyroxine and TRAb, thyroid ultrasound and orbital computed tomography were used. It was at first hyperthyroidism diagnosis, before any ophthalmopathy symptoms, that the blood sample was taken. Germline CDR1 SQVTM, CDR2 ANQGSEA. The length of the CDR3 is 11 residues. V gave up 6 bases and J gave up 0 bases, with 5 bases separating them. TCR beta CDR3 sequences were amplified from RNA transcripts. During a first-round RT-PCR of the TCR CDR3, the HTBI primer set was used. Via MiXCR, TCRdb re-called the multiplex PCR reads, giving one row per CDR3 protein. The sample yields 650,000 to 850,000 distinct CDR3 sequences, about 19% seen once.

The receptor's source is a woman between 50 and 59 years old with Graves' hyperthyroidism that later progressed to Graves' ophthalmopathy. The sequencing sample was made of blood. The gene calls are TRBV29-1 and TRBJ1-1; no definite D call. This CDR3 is CSVLLNTEAFF. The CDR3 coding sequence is TGCAGCGTCCTATTGAACACTGAAGCTTTCTTT.